This TCR beta chain was captured by sequencing in a study of technical replicates of blood from a few donors. V was cut by 0 bases and J by 7 bases, with 11 bases left in between. The CDR3 runs to 14 residues. Germline CDR1 KGHSH, CDR2 LQKENI. Here immunoSEQ multiplex PCR was the method, and the copy in TCRdb shows in-frame clones only, minus some. The sample contains roughly 60,000 clones, roughly 90% of which appear only once. The sample taken for sequencing was PBMCs. This sequence joins TRBV18 and TRBJ2-3, with a weak D call TRBD1 (5 bases). The receptor was derived from a human donor in good health. Some clones in this sample may be carry-over from other donors' samples. This chain's CDR3 is CASSPPEGAHTQYF. The CDR3 coding sequence is TGTGCCAGCTCACCACCTGAAGGGGCGCATACGCAGTATTTT.